This T cell receptor beta chain was profiled in a study of blood T cell repertoires in COVID-19. Original methodology: Scientists estimated how many nucleated cells there were by amplifying reference gene primers. Profiled with immunoSEQ multiplex PCR; TCRdb holds only in-frame clones, not every one. D and trimming come from the DNA, and the V and J calls and clone size come from that table. The sample has some 180,000 clones; approximately 79% are singletons. CDR3 size: 18 residues. Material: peripheral blood. The V gene is TRBV21-1, the J gene TRBJ2-1; whether TRBD1, the table's D call, matches the DNA was not checked. TRBV21-1 is annotated as a pseudogene. The receptor's source is a man in his fifties who had recovered from COVID-19. CDR3 in amino acids: CASSIKKGSPRIYNEQFF. The CDR3, as DNA: TGTGCCAGCAGCATTAAAAAGGGGTCTCCGAGAATATACAATGAGCAGTTCTTC.